This T cell receptor beta chain was captured by sequencing in a study of blood T cell repertoires in COVID-19 (dated by TCRdb to 2019 to 2021). In the study overall: The collaborator samples originated in the United States, Italy and Spain and spanned the acute and convalescent phases of COVID-19. The material from the prospective study consisted of cDNA or gDNA derived from T cells, B-cell-depleted T cells, or PBMCs. The dataset comprised deeply sampled blood TCRbeta repertoires from subjects exposed to, actively infected with, or recovered from COVID-19. A freely available public database, intended as a resource for researchers studying the immune response to SARS-CoV-2, is where the repertoires were released. The samples were drawn from the first 160 participants of the ongoing ImmuneRACE study and from over a thousand subjects provided by 6 global collaborators. A de-identified subject ID, COVID-19 status, age in years and sex were almost always included in the sample metadata. HLA class I and class II types, where available, came from metadata supplied by the sample provider rather than from assay-based typing. Broader findings and caveats from the paper: Clinical and demographic metadata were provided uncurated, with the amount varying by source and participant.

TCRbeta CDR3 regions were amplified from genomic DNA by means of the immunoSEQ Assay, a bias-controlled multiplex PCR. The paper's data handling went like this. Nucleated cell counts per sample were estimated from amplification of reference gene primers within the assay. Sequence reads were collapsed and filtered to measure the absolute abundance of every unique TCRbeta CDR3 rearrangement. For each sample, productive Simpson clonality was calculated as the square root of Simpson's diversity index over productive rearrangements. TCRdb took over this immuneACCESS table, retaining in-frame rearrangements with V and J assigned. Such tables are incomplete; in checked studies, under half of the missing clones stem from an unresolved V gene, and the remainder is unexplained. V, J and clone size are those of that table, while D and trimming were read from the DNA. The sample table shows under 450,000 clones, and approximately 89% are seen once. Roughly 12% of the sample goes to the ten largest clones.

Measured from the cysteine to the phenylalanine, the CDR3 is 14 residues long. Just the 42-base CDR3 DNA is kept, in frame starting at base 1. CDR1 is given as LNHDA and CDR2 as SQIVND, both from the germline V gene (reference sequence). V drops 5 bases and J drops 10 bases, leaving 17 bases in between. With respect to this clone: Its antigen is currently not known. The sample holds no much larger clone one base away, and base qualities are not on file.

One collaborating source in Seattle enrolled patients while the patients were actively infected and followed the patients over time throughout the course of disease. Each collaborating institution followed its own protocols to collect whole blood in K2EDTA tubes. Collaborator samples were shipped for TCRbeta analysis as frozen whole blood, isolated PBMCs, or DNA extracted from either sample type. The clonotype comes from a woman in her forties or fifties with COVID-19, enrolled during active disease. The rearrangement combines TRBV19 with TRBJ1-4; the D gene is perhaps TRBD1, from 5 matching bases. The specimen was peripheral blood. The CDR3 sequence is CASSPNLLGGKLFF. Read as DNA, the sequence is TGTGCCAGTAGTCCTAACCTTCTCGGGGGAAAACTGTTTTTT.